A single sample gave rise to the 9 T cell receptor beta chains below, sequenced in a study of T cell responses to AZD1222 COVID-19 vaccine. This table comes from immunoSEQ multiplex PCR, and its TCRdb copy is limited to in-frame clones, with some not included. The table has some 61,000 clones, about 90% seen once. The source was peripheral blood, collected on day 0 of AZD1222 vaccination. The receptors stem from an adult in good health.

This clone was counted once. The chain recombines TRBV3-1 (or the pseudogene TRBV3-2) with TRBJ1-3, with D unclear. CDR1 and CDR2 from the germline V gene are LGHDT and YNNKEL (reference sequence). V was cut by 4 bases and J by 0 bases, with 7 bases left in between. The CDR3 runs to 14 residues. The CDR3 DNA reads as TGTGCCAGCAGCCCTCAGGTCTCTGGAAACACCATATATTTT. It specifies CASSPQVSGNTIYF.

This chain uses TRBV6-2 or TRBV6-3 with TRBJ2-1; 8 nucleotides match TRBD2. V lost 6 bases and J lost 3; bases outside the gene matches: 7. This CDR3 spans 15 amino acids. The germline V gene has CDR1 MNHEY and CDR2 SVGEGT. CDR3 nucleotides: TGTGCCAGCAGCCTCAGCGGGGGCCTCTACAATGAGCAGTTCTTC. Its protein product is CASSLSGGLYNEQFF.

This CDR3 is CASSYSGLAGGGETQYF. The DNA for the CDR3 is TGTGCCAGCAGTTACTCTGGTCTAGCGGGGGGAGGGGAGACCCAGTACTTC. The rearrangement uses TRBV6-2 or TRBV6-3 and TRBJ2-5; 11 bases are a match to TRBD2. Germline V gene data show CDR1 as MNHEY and CDR2 as SVGEGT. This CDR3 contains 17 residues. J gave up 5 bases and V 0 bases, and 8 bases lay outside the gene matches.

V and J are TRBV29-1 and TRBJ2-7; D ambiguous. Between the trimmed V and J ends, which lost 2 bases and 4 bases, there was a span of 9 bases. Germline V gives CDR1 SQVTM, CDR2 ANQGSEA. There are 12 residues in the CDR3. CDR3 DNA: TGCAGCGTTGAACCCAACCGTTACGAGCAGTACTTC. Translated: CSVEPNRYEQYF.

V is TRBV11-3 and J is TRBJ1-1, with no clear D. Per germline, CDR1 SGHNT and CDR2 YENEEA. The CDR3 totals 14 residues. Trimming stripped 6 bases from V and 0 bases from J, with 11 bases between. The CDR3: CASSFRTMNTEAFF. The CDR3 bases are TGTGCCAGCAGTTTCAGGACGATGAACACTGAAGCTTTCTTT.

V is TRBV5-6 and J is TRBJ1-1, with 11 bases identical to TRBD1. V trimming: 4 bases; J trimming: 3 bases; junction bases outside the gene matches: 8. Germline V gene lookup returns CDR1 SGHDT and CDR2 YYEEEE. This CDR3 has 16 residues. The CDR3 loop is CASSMGTGGIYTEAFF. The CDR3 DNA reads as TGTGCCAGCAGCATGGGGACAGGGGGGATTTACACTGAAGCTTTCTTT.

The rearrangement links TRBV7-9 to TRBJ1-2; 8 bases agree with TRBD1. With V trimmed by 2 bases and J by 8 bases, 7 bases remained unmatched. From germline, CDR1 is SEHNR and CDR2 FQNEAQ (reference sequence). The CDR3 totals 14 residues. CDR3 coding DNA: TGTGCCAGCAGCTTAATCGACAGGGGTGGCGGCTACACCTTC. Protein product: CASSLIDRGGGYTF.

The chain links TRBV5-1 to TRBJ2-6; no firm D call. V was pared by 3 bases and J by 4 bases, with 5 bases between. CDR3 size: 13 residues. Germline CDR1 SGHRS, CDR2 YFSETQ. The CDR3 region is CASSWSGANVLTF. CDR3 bases: TGCGCCAGCAGCTGGAGCGGGGCCAACGTCCTGACTTTC.

V gene TRBV3-1 (or the pseudogene TRBV3-2) combines with J gene TRBJ2-2; TRBD2 agrees at 8 bases. CDR3 size: 14 residues. The germline V gene has CDR1 LGHDT and CDR2 YNNKEL (reference sequence). V trimming: 11 bases; J trimming: 2 bases; junction bases outside the gene matches: 7. The CDR3 DNA reads as TGTGCCGCCCGGGGGGGCTTAAACACCGGGGAGCTGTTTTTT. As protein: CAARGGLNTGELFF.